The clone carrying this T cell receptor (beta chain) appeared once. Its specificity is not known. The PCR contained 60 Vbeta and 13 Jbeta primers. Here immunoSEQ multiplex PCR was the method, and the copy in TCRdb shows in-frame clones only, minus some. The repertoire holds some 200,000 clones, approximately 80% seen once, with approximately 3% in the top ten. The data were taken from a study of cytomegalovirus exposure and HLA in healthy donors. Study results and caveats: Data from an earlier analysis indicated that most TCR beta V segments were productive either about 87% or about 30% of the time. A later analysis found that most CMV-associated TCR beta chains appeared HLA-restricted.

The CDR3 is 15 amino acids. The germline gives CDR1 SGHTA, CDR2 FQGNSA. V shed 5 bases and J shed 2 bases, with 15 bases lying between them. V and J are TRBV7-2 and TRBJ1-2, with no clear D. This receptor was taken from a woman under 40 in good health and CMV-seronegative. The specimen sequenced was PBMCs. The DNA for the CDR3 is TGTGCCAGCAGCCCGCCCCTGGCGGTAAACTATGGCTACACCTTC. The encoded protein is CASSPPLAVNYGYTF. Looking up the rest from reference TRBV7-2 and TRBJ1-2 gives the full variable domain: GAGVSQSPSNKVTEKGKDVELRCDPISGHTALYWYRQSLGQGLEFLIYFQGNSAPDKSGLPSDRFSAERTGGSVSTLTIQRTQQEDSAVYLCASSPPLAVNYGYTFGSGTRLTVV.